A selection of T cell receptor beta chains follows, all from one sample in a study of blood T cells in healthy people across ages. One entry per CDR3 protein, called by TCRdb with MiXCR from the 5' RACE reads. This sample has approximately 1.5 million distinct CDR3 sequences, with roughly 32% found just once. Sequencing was performed on blood. These receptors originate from a woman aged 30 to 39 in good health. CDR3s include the opening cysteine and the closing phenylalanine or tryptophan. D genes are given only for firm matches. Clone size is not always given. Where it is, it says once, few, many or a class for expanded clones.

J gene | V gene | clone size | D gene | CDR3 DNA | CDR3 protein
TRBJ1-4 | TRBV6-5 | . | . | TGTGCCAGCAGGCCCCGCCGGACAGCTAATGAAAAACTGTTTTTT | CASRPRRTANEKLFF
TRBJ2-7 | TRBV12-3/TRBV12-4 | few | . | TGTGCCAGCAGGGGATCTCAAAACGAGCAGTACTTC | CASRGSQNEQYF
TRBJ2-7 | TRBV4-1 | few | . | TGCGCCAGCAGCCAAGAGGGTAGGGATCGCGAGCAGTACTTC | CASSQEGRDREQYF
TRBJ2-3 | TRBV10-3 | . | TRBD2 | TGTGCCATCAGCAGACTAGCGGAGAGCACAGATACGCAGTATTTT | CAISRLAESTDTQYF
TRBJ2-3 | TRBV5-1 | few | . | TGCGCCAGCAGCTTGGAGGGAGTTGGGGATACGCAGTATTTT | CASSLEGVGDTQYF
TRBJ2-7 | TRBV27 | . | . | TGTGCCAGCAGTTCGGAGGGCCCCGGGGGGCAGCAGTACTTC | CASSSEGPGGQQYF
TRBJ2-2 | TRBV5-1 | many | . | TGCGCCAGCAGCTTGGTTTCCGGGGAGCTGTTTTTT | CASSLVSGELFF
TRBJ2-1 | TRBV7-2 | . | . | TGTGCCAGCAGCGGTATAGCTCCACATGGTGGGTTCTTC | CASSGIAPHGGFF
TRBJ1-1 | TRBV28 | . | . | TGTGCCAGCAGTCCGGGACGCCGCACTGAAGCTTTCTTT | CASSPGRRTEAFF
TRBJ1-1 | TRBV27 | few | . | TGTGCCAGCAGTTCGCTACTGATGAACACTGAAGCTTTCTTT | CASSSLLMNTEAFF
TRBJ1-6 | TRBV10-3 | . | TRBD1 | TGTGCCATCACTTCCGGGACAGGGTCTTCACCCCTCCACTTT | CAITSGTGSSPLHF
TRBJ2-1 | TRBV6-1 | few | TRBD2 | TGTGCCAGCAGTGAATCAGCGGGAGGGAGTAATGAGCAGTTCTTC | CASSESAGGSNEQFF
TRBJ1-1 | TRBV5-1 | . | . | TGCGCCAGCAACTTGGAACTGGACATGAACACTGAAGCTTTCTTT | CASNLELDMNTEAFF